A single sample gave rise to the 20 T cell receptor beta chains below, sequenced in a study of OX40 agonist ivuxolimab in advanced cancers. Only in-frame clones appear in the TCRdb table, and some are missing; sequencing was by immunoSEQ multiplex PCR. The repertoire holds 110,000 or so clones, around 90% seen once, with around 0.64% in the top ten. Specimen: CD4+ or CD8+ T cells sorted from blood, collected in a trial of the OX40 agonist ivuxolimab. The receptor source for this set is an adult with an advanced solid tumor such as melanoma, head and neck, liver or kidney cancer.

This rearrangement joins TRBV7-6 to TRBJ2-5, with 7 bases matching TRBD1. Germline V gene lookup returns CDR1 SGHVS and CDR2 FNYEAQ. J was trimmed by 2 bases and V by 1 base; bases with no gene match: 13. The CDR3 covers 18 residues. The CDR3 is CASSLGIQRQGVQETQYF. The CDR3 DNA sequence: TGTGCCAGCAGCTTAGGCATTCAACGACAGGGAGTACAAGAGACCCAGTACTTC.

The chain employs TRBV5-1 and TRBJ2-6; D gene uncertain. V lost 4 bases and J lost 6, with 8 bases in between. The germline gives CDR1 SGHRS, CDR2 YFSETQ. The CDR3 has 13 amino acids. CDR3 in amino acids: CASSGVLANVLTF. The CDR3 DNA reads as TGCGCCAGCAGCGGGGTCTTGGCCAACGTCCTGACTTTC.

The chain links TRBV11-3 to TRBJ1-1, with unresolved D. Trimming took 4 bases from V and 0 from J, leaving 6 bases between them. The CDR3 is made up of 13 amino acids. Germline V gene sequence: CDR1 SGHNT, CDR2 YENEEA. The CDR3: CASSSTVNTEAFF. The DNA of the CDR3 is TGTGCCAGCAGCTCGACGGTGAACACTGAAGCTTTCTTT.

The J gene is TRBJ2-3, the V gene TRBV7-9, with D perhaps matching TRBD1 (6 bases). From germline, CDR1 is SEHNR and CDR2 FQNEAQ (reference sequence). Trimming left V 5 bases short and J 0 bases short, with 9 bases between. This CDR3 has 14 residues. DNA of the CDR3: TGTGCCAGCAGCCAGGGGCTAAGCACAGATACGCAGTATTTT. Its protein is CASSQGLSTDTQYF.

Notes on this clone: Other nucleotide sequences from this sample produce the same CDR3. This chain joins TRBV5-1 and TRBJ2-2; D gene unclear. With 5 bases removed from V and 1 base from J, the gap between germline ends came to 9 bases. This CDR3 region has 14 residues. Germline V gene data show CDR1 as SGHRS and CDR2 as YFSETQ. CDR3 coding DNA: TGCGCCAGCAGATTTGACGGGAACACCGGGGAGCTGTTTTTT. Translating it yields CASRFDGNTGELFF.

This clone was counted a single time. The chain carries TRBV7-9 and TRBJ2-1, with 11 bases matching TRBD2. The CDR3 is made up of 16 amino acids. Looked up from germline, CDR1 is SEHNR and CDR2 is FQNEAQ (reference sequence). V was pared by 2 bases and J by 4 bases, with 4 bases of the junction left unmatched. CDR3 sequence reads: CASSLPGLADYNEQFF. CDR3 coding DNA: TGTGCCAGCAGCTTACCGGGACTAGCGGATTACAATGAGCAGTTCTTC.

The V call is TRBV7-6, the J call TRBJ2-5; no reliable D call. CDR3 length: 14 residues. V lost 7 bases and J 5 bases, leaving 17 bases between the germline ends. Germline CDR1 SGHVS, CDR2 FNYEAQ. CDR3 residues: CASTKDPIGETQYF. DNA for the CDR3: TGTGCCAGCACCAAAGACCCCATTGGGGAGACCCAGTACTTC.

This rearrangement joins TRBV18 to TRBJ2-7; D not certain. Germline-derived CDR1 and CDR2 are KGHSH and LQKENI. The CDR3 sequence is 17 residues long. The V end was cut by 3 bases, the J end by 0 bases, with 18 bases between. DNA of the CDR3: TGTGCCAGCTCACCTTATCCGACGGAAAGGAGCTCCTACGAGCAGTACTTC. It translates to CASSPYPTERSSYEQYF.

The V gene is TRBV6-5, the J gene TRBJ2-7; 13 bases are shared with TRBD2. Germline V gene lookup returns CDR1 MNHEY and CDR2 SVGAGI. V shed 0 bases and J 3 bases; nucleotides not matched to a gene: 2. The CDR3 length is 16 residues. CDR3 region: CASSYSGTSGDYEQYF. The CDR3 DNA reads TGTGCCAGCAGTTACTCGGGGACTAGCGGGGACTACGAGCAGTACTTC.

The J gene is TRBJ2-5, the V gene TRBV7-9; TRBD1 aligns across 7 bases. CDR3 length equals 13 residues. CDR1 and CDR2 from the germline V gene are SEHNR and FQNEAQ (reference sequence). After removal of 7 bases from V and 1 base from J, the junction contained 3 bases not matched to a gene. CDR3 sequence reads: CASTGQVQETQYF. CDR3 in DNA: TGTGCCAGCACCGGACAGGTCCAAGAGACCCAGTACTTC.

The V gene is TRBV21-1, the J gene TRBJ2-7; the DNA was not compared with TRBD2, the D call given in the table. TRBV21-1 is a pseudogene segment. The CDR3 consists of 16 residues. The CDR3 is CASSKGSSGPPNEQYF. CDR3 bases: TGTGCCAGCAGCAAAGGTAGTAGCGGTCCTCCTAACGAGCAGTACTTC.

V usage is TRBV5-6 and J usage is TRBJ2-5, with TRBD1 matching 7 bases. Germline loops: CDR1 SGHDT, CDR2 YYEEEE. The CDR3 loop spans 13 amino acids. V lost 6 bases, J lost 4 bases, and 6 bases stayed unmatched. CDR3 coding DNA: TGTGCCAGCAACCCAGGGGGACGAGAGACCCAGTACTTC. Its protein product is CASNPGGRETQYF.

The chain couples TRBV6-5 to TRBJ1-6; perhaps TRBD1 as D (6 bases). The ends were cut back, 0 bases at V and 12 bases at J, with 6 bases in the middle. The germline gives CDR1 MNHEY, CDR2 SVGAGI. This CDR3 is 12 amino acids long. CDR3 DNA sequence: TGTGCCAGCAGTTACTCAGGGGGACCCCTCCACTTT. Encoded protein: CASSYSGGPLHF.

The V gene is TRBV30, the J gene TRBJ1-4; D is ambiguous. The germline V gene has CDR1 GTSNPN and CDR2 SVGIG (reference sequence). The CDR3 has 13 residues. V was pared by 8 bases and J by 8 bases, with 18 bases between. Here the CDR3 reads CAQGATGREKLFF. CDR3 nucleotides: TGTGCCCAAGGTGCCACCGGGAGGGAAAAACTGTTTTTT.

This clone was detected a few times. The rearrangement joins TRBV2 to TRBJ1-5; tentative D call: TRBD1 (5 bases). V lost 8 bases and J 7 bases, leaving 18 bases between the germline ends. CDR1 and CDR2 from the germline V gene are SNHLY and FYNNEI. The CDR3 has 14 residues. CDR3 bases: TGTGCCAGCGATGGGGGAGGGCCTGAGCAGCCCCAGCATTTT. Residues: CASDGGGPEQPQHF. Filled out from reference TRBV2 and TRBJ1-5, the complete variable domain reads EPEVTQTPSHQVTQMGQEVILRCVPISNHLYFYWYRQILGQKVEFLVSFYNNEISEKSEIFDDQFSVERPDGSNFTLKIRSTKLEDSAMYFCASDGGGPEQPQHFGDGTRLSIL.

About this clone: The same CDR3 arises from other DNA sequences in this sample as well. The chain has TRBV6-6 and TRBJ2-7; tentative D call: TRBD1 (5 bases). Germline CDR1 reads MNHNY; CDR2 reads SVGAGI (reference sequence). The CDR3 covers 14 residues. With 0 bases removed from V and 4 bases from J, the gap between germline ends came to 10 bases. The CDR3 sequence: CASSYSRQGYEQYF. In DNA, the CDR3 is TGTGCCAGCAGTTACTCGAGGCAGGGTTACGAGCAGTACTTC.

CDR3 in amino acids: CASSEIGYTGELFF. CDR3 DNA: TGTGCCAGCAGTGAAATAGGGTACACCGGGGAGCTGTTTTTT. The chain recombines TRBV25-1 with TRBJ2-2; D unclear. V was shortened by 2 bases and J by 3 bases, with 7 bases between the two germline ends. The CDR3 contains 14 residues. Germline loops: CDR1 MGHDK, CDR2 SYGVNS.

CDR3 sequence: CASSYLGQGAGGYTF. CDR3 nucleotides: TGTGCCAGCAGTTATCTGGGACAGGGGGCTGGCGGCTACACCTTC. The rearrangement links TRBV6-6 to TRBJ1-2; 12 bases map to TRBD1. There are 15 residues in the CDR3. V lost 3 bases, J lost 8 bases, and 7 bases stayed unmatched. Germline V gene sequence: CDR1 MNHNY, CDR2 SVGAGI (reference sequence).

The chain uses TRBV4-1 and TRBJ2-1; D not resolved. This CDR3 region has 16 residues. V was pared by 0 bases and J by 0 bases, with 9 bases between. Germline lookup yields CDR1 MGHRA and CDR2 YSYEKL. The CDR3 sequence is CASSQDRAGSYNEQFF. The CDR3 DNA reads TGCGCCAGCAGCCAAGATCGGGCAGGCTCCTACAATGAGCAGTTCTTC.

The table lists this clone with a count of one. The J gene is TRBJ1-2, the V gene TRBV6-4, with 9 nucleotides matching TRBD1. Trimming cost V 3 bases and J 10 bases; bases outside gene matches: 9. This CDR3 is 14 amino acids long. Looked up from germline, CDR1 is MRHNA and CDR2 is SNTAGT. CDR3 sequence (DNA): TGTGCCAGCAGTGAAATTATGGGACAGGGAGCCTACACCTTC. Residues: CASSEIMGQGAYTF.